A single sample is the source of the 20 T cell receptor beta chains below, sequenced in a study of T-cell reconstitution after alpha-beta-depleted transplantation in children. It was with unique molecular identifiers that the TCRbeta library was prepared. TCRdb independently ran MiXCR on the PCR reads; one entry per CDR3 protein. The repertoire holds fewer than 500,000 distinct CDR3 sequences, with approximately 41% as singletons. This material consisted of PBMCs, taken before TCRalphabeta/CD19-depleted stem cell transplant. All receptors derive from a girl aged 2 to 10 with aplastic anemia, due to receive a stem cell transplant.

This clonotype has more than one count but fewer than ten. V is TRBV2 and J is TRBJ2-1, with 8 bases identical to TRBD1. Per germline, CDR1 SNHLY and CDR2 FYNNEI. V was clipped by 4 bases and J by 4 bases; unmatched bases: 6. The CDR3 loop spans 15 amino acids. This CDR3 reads CASSGQGAEYNEQFF. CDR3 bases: TGTGCCAGCAGTGGCCAGGGGGCAGAATACAATGAGCAGTTCTTC.

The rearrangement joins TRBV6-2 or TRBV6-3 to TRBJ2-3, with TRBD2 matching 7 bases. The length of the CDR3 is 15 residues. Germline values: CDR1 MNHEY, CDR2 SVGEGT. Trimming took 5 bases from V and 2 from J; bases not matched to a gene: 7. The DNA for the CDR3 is TGTGCCAGCAGTAATCTAGCGGACACCACAGATACGCAGTATTTT. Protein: CASSNLADTTDTQYF.

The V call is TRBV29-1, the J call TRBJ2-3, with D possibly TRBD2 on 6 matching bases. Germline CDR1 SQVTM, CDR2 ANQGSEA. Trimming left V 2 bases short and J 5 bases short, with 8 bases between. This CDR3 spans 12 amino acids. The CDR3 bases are TGCAGCGTTGAACGGGGGAGAGATACGCAGTATTTT. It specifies CSVERGRDTQYF.

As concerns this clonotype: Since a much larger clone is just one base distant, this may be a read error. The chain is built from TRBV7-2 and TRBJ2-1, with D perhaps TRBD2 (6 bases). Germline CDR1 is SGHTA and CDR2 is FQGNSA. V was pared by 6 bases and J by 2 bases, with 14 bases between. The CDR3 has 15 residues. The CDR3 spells CASSLPGTPYNEQFF. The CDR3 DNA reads TGTGCCAGCAGTCTTCCCGGGACTCCCTACAATGAGCAGTTCTTC. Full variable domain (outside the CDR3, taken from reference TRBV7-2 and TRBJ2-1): GAGVSQSPSNKVTEKGKDVELRCDPISGHTALYWYRQSLGQGLEFLIYFQGNSAPDKSGLPSDRFSAERTGGSVSTLTIQRTQQEDSAVYLCASSLPGTPYNEQFFGPGTRLTVL.

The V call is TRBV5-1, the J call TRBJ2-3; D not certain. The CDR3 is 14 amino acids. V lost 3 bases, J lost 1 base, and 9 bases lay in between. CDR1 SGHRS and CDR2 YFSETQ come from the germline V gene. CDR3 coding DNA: TGCGCCAGCAGCTCGTCGTCTGGCACAGATACGCAGTATTTT. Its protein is CASSSSSGTDTQYF.

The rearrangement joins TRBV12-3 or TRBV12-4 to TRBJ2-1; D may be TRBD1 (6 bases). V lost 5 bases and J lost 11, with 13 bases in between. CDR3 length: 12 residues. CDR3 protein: CASSPGTLKQFF. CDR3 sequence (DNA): TGTGCCAGCAGTCCCGGGACACTTAAGCAGTTCTTC.

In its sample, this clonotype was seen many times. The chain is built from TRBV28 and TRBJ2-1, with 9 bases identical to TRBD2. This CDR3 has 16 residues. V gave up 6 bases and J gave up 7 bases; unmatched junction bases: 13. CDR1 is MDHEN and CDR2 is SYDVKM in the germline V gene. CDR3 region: CASRLAGQSLGNEQFF. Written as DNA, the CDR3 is TGTGCCAGCAGGCTAGCGGGACAGTCTTTAGGGAATGAGCAGTTCTTC. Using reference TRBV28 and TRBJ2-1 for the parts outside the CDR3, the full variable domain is DVKVTQSSRYLVKRTGEKVFLECVQDMDHENMFWYRQDPGLGLRLIYFSYDVKMKEKGDIPEGYSVSREKKERFSLILESASTNQTSMYLCASRLAGQSLGNEQFFGPGTRLTVL.

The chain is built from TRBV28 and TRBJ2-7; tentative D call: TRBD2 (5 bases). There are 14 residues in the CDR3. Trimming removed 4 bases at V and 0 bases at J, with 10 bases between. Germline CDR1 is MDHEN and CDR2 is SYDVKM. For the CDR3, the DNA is TGTGCCAGCAGTTGGCCGGGGAGCTCCTACGAGCAGTACTTC. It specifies CASSWPGSSYEQYF.

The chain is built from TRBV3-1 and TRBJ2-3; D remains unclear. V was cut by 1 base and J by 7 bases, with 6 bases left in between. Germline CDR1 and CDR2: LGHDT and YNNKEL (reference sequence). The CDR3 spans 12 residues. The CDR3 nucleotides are TGTGCCAGCAGCCAAGTGGCGTATACGCAGTATTTT. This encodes CASSQVAYTQYF.

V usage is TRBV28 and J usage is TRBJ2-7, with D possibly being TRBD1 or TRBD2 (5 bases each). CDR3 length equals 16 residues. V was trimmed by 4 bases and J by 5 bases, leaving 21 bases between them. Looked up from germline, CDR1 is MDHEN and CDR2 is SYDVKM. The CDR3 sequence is CASSSPGRREGHEQYF. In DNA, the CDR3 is TGTGCCAGCAGTTCCCCGGGACGAAGGGAAGGACACGAGCAGTACTTC.

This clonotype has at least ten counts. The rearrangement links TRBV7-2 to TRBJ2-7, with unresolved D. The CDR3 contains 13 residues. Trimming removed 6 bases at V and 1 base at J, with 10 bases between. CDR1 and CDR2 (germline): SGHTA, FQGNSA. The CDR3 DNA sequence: TGTGCCAGCAGTGGGTGGGAATCCTACGAGCAGTACTTC. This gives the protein CASSGWESYEQYF.

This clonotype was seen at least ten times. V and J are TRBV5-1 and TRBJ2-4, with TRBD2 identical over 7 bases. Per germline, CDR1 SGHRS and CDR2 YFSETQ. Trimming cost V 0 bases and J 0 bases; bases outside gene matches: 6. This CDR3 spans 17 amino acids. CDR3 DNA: TGCGCCAGCAGCTTGGAAAGCGGGATAATAGCCAAAAACATTCAGTACTTC. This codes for CASSLESGIIAKNIQYF.

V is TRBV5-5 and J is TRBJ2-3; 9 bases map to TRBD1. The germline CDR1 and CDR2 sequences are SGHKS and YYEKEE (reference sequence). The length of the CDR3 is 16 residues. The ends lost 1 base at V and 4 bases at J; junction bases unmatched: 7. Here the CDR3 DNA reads TGTGCCAGCAGCTTGTCCCCGGGACAGGGAGCAGATACGCAGTATTTT. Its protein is CASSLSPGQGADTQYF.

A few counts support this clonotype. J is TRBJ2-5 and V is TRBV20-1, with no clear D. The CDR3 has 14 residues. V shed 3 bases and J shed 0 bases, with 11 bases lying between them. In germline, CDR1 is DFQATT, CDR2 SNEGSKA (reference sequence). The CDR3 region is CSASGELYQETQYF. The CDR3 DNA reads TGCAGTGCTAGTGGCGAGTTGTACCAAGAGACCCAGTACTTC.

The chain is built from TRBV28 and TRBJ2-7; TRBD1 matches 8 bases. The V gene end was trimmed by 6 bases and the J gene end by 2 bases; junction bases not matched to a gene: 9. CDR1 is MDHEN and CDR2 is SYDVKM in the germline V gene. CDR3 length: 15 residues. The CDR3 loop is CASSPHGQGAYEQYF. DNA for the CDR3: TGTGCCAGCAGCCCCCACGGACAGGGAGCCTACGAGCAGTACTTC.

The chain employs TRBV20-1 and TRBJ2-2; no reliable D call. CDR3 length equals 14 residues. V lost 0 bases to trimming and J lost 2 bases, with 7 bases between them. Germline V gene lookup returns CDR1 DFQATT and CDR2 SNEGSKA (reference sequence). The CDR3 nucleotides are TGCAGTGCTAGAGAAAAGGGAAACACCGGGGAGCTGTTTTTT. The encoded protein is CSAREKGNTGELFF.

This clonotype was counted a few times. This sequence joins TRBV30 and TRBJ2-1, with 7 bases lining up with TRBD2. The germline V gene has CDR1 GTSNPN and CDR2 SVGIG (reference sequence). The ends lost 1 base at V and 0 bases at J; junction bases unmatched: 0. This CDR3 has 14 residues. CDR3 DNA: TGTGCCTGGAGTGGCGGGGGCTCCTACAATGAGCAGTTCTTC. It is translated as CAWSGGGSYNEQFF.

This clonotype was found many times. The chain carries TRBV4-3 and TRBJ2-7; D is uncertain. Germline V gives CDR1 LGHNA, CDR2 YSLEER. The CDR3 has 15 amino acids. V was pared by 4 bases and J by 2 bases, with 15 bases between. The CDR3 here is CASSLDQLTPYEQYF. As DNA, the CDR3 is TGCGCCAGCAGCCTCGATCAGCTCACCCCCTACGAGCAGTACTTC.

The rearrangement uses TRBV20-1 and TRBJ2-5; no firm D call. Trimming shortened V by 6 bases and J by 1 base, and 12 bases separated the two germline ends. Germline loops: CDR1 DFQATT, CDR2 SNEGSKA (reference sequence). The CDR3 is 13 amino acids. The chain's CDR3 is CSASRRTQETQYF. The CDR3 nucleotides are TGCAGTGCCAGCCGGCGGACCCAAGAGACCCAGTACTTC.

The CDR3 is CASRQNPGLGSSGANVLTF. The DNA for the CDR3 is TGTGCAAGTCGTCAAAATCCGGGACTAGGCTCCTCTGGGGCCAACGTCCTGACTTTC. This sequence joins TRBV12-2 and TRBJ2-6; the table's D call of TRBD2 was not tested on the DNA. TRBV12-2 is a recognized pseudogene. The CDR3 runs to 19 residues.